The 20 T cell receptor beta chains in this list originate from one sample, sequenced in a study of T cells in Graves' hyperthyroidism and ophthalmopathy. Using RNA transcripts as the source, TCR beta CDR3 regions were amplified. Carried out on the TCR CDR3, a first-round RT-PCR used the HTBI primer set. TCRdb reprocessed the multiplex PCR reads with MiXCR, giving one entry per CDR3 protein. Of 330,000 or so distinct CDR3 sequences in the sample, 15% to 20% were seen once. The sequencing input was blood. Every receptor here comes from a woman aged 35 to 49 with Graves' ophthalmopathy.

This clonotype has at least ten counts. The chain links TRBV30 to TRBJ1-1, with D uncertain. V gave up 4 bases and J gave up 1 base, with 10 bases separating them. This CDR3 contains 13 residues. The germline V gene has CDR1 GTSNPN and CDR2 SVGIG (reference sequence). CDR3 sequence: CAWKVEGNTEAFF. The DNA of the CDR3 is TGTGCCTGGAAGGTCGAGGGGAACACTGAAGCTTTCTTT.

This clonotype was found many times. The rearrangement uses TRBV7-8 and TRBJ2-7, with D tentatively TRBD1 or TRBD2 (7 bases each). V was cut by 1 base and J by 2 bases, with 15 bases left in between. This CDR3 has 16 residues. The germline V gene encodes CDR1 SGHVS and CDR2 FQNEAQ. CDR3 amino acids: CASSLEGGTAAYEQYF. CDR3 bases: TGTGCCAGCAGCTTAGAGGGGGGGACAGCAGCCTACGAGCAGTACTTC.

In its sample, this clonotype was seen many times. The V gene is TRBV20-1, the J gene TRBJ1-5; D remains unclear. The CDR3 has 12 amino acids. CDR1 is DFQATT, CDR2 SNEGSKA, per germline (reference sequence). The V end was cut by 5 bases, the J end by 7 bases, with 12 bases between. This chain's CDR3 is CSAPSVGQPQHF. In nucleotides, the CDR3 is TGCAGTGCTCCATCAGTGGGGCAGCCCCAGCATTTT.

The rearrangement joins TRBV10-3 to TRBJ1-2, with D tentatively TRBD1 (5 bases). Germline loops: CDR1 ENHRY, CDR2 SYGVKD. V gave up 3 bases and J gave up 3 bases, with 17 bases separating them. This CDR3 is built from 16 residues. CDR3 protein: CAISDYVEGFDYGYTF. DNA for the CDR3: TGTGCCATCAGTGACTACGTCGAGGGGTTCGACTATGGCTACACCTTC.

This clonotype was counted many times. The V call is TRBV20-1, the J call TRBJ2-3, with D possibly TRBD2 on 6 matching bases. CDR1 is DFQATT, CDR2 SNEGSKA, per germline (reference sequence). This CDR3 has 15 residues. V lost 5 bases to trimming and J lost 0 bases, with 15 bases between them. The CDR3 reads CSAEELAASTDTQYF. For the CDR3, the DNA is TGCAGTGCTGAAGAACTAGCAGCTAGCACAGATACGCAGTATTTT.

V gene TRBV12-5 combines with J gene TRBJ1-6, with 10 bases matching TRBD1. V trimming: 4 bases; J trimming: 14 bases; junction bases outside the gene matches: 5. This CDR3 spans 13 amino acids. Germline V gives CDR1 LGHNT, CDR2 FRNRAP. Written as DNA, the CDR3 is TGTGCTAGTGGTTCCGGACAGGGGGTCACCCTCCACTTT. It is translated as CASGSGQGVTLHF.

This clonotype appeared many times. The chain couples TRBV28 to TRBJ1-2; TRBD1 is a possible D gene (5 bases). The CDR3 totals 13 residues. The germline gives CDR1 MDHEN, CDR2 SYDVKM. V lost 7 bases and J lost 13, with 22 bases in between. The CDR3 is CASTPSGFYGRTF. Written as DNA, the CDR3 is TGTGCCAGCACCCCGTCAGGGTTCTATGGCCGCACCTTC.

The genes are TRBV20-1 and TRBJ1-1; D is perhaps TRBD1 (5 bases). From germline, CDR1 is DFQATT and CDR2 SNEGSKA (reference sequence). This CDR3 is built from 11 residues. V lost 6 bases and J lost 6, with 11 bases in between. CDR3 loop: CSAAGGAEAFF. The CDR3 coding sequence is TGCAGTGCGGCTGGGGGGGCTGAAGCTTTCTTT.

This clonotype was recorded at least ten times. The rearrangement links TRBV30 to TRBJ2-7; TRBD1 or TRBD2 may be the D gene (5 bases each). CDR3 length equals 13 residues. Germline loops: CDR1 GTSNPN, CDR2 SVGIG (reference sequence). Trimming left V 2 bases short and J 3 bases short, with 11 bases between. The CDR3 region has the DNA TGTGCCTGGAGTCCCGGGACCAGCTACGAGCAGTACTTC. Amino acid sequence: CAWSPGTSYEQYF.

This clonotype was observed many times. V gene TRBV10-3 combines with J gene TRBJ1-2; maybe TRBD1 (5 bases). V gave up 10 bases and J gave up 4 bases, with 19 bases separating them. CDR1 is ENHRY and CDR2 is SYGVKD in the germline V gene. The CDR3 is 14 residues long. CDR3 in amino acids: CATLDSGFGYGYTF. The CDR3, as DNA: TGTGCCACCTTAGACAGTGGCTTTGGCTATGGCTACACCTTC.

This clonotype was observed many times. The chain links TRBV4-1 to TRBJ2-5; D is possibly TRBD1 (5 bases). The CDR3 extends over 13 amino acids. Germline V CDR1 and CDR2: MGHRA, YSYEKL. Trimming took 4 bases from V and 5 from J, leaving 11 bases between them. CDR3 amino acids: CASSPTPGETQYF. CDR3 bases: TGCGCCAGCAGCCCCACTCCAGGGGAGACCCAGTACTTC.

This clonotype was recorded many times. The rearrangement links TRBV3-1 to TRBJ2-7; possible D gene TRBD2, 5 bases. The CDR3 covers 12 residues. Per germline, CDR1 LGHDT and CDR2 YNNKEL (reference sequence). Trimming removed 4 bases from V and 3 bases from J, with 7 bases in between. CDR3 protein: CASSPGYYEQYF. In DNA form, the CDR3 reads TGTGCCAGCAGCCCGGGGTACTACGAGCAGTACTTC.

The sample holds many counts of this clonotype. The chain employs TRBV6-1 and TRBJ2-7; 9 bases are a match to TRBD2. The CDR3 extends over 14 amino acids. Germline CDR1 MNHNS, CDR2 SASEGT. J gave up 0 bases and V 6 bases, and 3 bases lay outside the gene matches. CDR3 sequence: CASRRGLASYEQYF. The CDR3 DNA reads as TGTGCCAGCAGGCGGGGACTAGCCTCCTACGAGCAGTACTTC.

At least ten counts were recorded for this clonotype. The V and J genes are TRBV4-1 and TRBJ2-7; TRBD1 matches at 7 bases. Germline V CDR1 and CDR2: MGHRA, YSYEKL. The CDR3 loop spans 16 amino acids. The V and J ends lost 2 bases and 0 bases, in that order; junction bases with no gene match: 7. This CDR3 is CASSQPGQASSYEQYF. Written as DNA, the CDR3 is TGCGCCAGCAGCCAACCCGGACAGGCCAGCTCCTACGAGCAGTACTTC.

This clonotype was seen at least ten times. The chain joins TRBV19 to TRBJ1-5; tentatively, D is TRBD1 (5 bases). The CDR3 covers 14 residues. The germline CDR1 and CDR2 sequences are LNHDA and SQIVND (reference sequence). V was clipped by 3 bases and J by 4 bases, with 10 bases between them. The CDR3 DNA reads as TGTGCCAGTAGTATTTATGAGGGGAATCAGCCCCAGCATTTT. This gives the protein CASSIYEGNQPQHF.

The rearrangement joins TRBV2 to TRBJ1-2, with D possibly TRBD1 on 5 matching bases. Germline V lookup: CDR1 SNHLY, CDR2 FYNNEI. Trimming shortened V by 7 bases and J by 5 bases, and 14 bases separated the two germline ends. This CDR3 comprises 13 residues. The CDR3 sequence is CASNRGKGYGYTF. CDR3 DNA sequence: TGTGCCAGCAACCGGGGGAAAGGGTATGGCTACACCTTC. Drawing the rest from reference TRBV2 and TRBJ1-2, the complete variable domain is EPEVTQTPSHQVTQMGQEVILRCVPISNHLYFYWYRQILGQKVEFLVSFYNNEISEKSEIFDDQFSVERPDGSNFTLKIRSTKLEDSAMYFCASNRGKGYGYTFGSGTRLTVV.

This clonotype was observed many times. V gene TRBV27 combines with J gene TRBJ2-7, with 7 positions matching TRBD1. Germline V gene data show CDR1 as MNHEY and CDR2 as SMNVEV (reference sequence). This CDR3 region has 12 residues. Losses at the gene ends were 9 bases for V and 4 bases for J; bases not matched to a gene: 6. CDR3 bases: TGTGCCAGTGGGGACAGAATTTACGAGCAGTACTTC. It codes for CASGDRIYEQYF.

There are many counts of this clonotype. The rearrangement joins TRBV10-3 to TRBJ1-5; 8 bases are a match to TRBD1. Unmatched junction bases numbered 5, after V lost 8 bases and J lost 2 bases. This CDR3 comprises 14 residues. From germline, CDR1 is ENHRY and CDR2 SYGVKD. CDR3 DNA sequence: TGTGCCATCGGGTGGGGACAGGGCAATCAGCCCCAGCATTTT. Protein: CAIGWGQGNQPQHF.

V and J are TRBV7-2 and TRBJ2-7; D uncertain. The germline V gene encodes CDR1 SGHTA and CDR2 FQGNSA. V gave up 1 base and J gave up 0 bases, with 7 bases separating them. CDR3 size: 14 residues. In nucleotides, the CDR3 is TGTGCCAGCAGCTTAGGATACCTCTCCTACGAGCAGTACTTC. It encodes CASSLGYLSYEQYF.

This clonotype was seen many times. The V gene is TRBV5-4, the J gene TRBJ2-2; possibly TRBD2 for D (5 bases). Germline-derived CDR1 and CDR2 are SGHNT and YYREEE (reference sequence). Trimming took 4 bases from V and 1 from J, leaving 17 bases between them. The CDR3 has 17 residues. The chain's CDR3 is CASSLAGVPRNTGELFF. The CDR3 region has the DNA TGTGCCAGCAGCCTGGCCGGGGTCCCCCGGAACACCGGGGAGCTGTTTTTT.